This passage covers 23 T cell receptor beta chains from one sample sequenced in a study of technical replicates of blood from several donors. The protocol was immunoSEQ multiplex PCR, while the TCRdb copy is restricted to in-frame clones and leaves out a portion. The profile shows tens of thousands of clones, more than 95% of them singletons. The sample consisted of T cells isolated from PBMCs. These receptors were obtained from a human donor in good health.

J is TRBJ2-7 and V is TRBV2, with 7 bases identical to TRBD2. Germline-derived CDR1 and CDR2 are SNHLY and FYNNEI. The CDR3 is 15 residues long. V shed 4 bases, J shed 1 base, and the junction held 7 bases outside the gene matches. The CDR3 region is CASSVSGGSSYEQYF. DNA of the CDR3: TGTGCCAGCAGTGTATCCGGGGGGAGTTCCTACGAGCAGTACTTC. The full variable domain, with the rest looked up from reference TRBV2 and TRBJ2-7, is EPEVTQTPSHQVTQMGQEVILRCVPISNHLYFYWYRQILGQKVEFLVSFYNNEISEKSEIFDDQFSVERPDGSNFTLKIRSTKLEDSAMYFCASSVSGGSSYEQYFGPGTRLTVT.

The CDR3 sequence: CASSHLFEEGYTF. The CDR3 region has the DNA TGTGCCAGCAGTCACCTATTTGAAGAAGGCTACACCTTC. The gene calls are TRBV27 and TRBJ1-2; no firm D call. CDR1 and CDR2 (germline): MNHEY, SMNVEV (reference sequence). CDR3 size: 13 residues. V lost 5 bases to trimming and J lost 8 bases, with 15 bases between them.

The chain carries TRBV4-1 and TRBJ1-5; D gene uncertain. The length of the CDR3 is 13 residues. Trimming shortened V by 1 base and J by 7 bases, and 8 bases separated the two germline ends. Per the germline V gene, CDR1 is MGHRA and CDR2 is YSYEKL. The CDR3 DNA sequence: TGCGCCAGCAGCCAAGGTTTTGCGCAGCCCCAGCATTTT. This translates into CASSQGFAQPQHF.

The CDR3 DNA reads TGTGCCAGCAGTTTAGTCCCCGATCAGCCCCAGCATTTT. It translates to CASSLVPDQPQHF. The gene calls are TRBV28 and TRBJ1-5; D unresolved. This CDR3 is 13 amino acids long. V gave up 2 bases and J gave up 5 bases, with 7 bases separating them. The germline CDR1 and CDR2 sequences are MDHEN and SYDVKM.

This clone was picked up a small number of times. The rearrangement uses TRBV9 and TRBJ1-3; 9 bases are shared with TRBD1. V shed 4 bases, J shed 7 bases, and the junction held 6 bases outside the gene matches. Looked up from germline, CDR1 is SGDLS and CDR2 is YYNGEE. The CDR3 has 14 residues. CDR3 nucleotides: TGTGCCAGCAGCTCCAGGACAGGGGAGAACACCATATATTTT. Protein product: CASSSRTGENTIYF. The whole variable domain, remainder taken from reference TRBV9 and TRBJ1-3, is DSGVTQTPKHLITATGQRVTLRCSPRSGDLSVYWYQQSLDQGLQFLIQYYNGEERAKGNILERFSAQQFPDLHSELNLSSLELGDSALYFCASSSRTGENTIYFGEGSWLTVV.

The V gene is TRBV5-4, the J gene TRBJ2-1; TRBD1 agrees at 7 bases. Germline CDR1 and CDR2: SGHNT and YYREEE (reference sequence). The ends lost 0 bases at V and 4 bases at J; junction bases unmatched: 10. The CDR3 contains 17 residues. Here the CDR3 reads CASSLVSWDSPYNEQFF. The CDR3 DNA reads TGTGCCAGCAGCTTGGTCTCATGGGACAGCCCATACAATGAGCAGTTCTTC.

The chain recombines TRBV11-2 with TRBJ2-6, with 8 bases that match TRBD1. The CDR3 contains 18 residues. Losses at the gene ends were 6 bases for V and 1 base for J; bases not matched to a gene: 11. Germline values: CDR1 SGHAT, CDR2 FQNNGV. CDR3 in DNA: TGTGCCAGCAGGGACCCGGGCAGGGGGCTTTCTGGGGCCAACGTCCTGACTTTC. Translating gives CASRDPGRGLSGANVLTF.

The CDR3 region has the DNA TGTGCCAGCAGCCAACCGACTACTTTGAACACCGGGGAGCTGTTTTTT. Encoded protein: CASSQPTTLNTGELFF. The chain recombines TRBV7-6 with TRBJ2-2; a possible D gene is TRBD2 (5 bases). The germline gives CDR1 SGHVS, CDR2 FNYEAQ. V lost 5 bases to trimming and J lost 1 base, with 14 bases between them. This CDR3 has 16 amino acids.

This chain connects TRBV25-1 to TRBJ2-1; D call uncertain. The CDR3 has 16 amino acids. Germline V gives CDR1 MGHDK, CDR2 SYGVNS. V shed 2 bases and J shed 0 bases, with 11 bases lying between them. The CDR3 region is CASSEEVLSSYNEQFF. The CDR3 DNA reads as TGTGCCAGCAGTGAAGAGGTGCTTAGCTCCTACAATGAGCAGTTCTTC.

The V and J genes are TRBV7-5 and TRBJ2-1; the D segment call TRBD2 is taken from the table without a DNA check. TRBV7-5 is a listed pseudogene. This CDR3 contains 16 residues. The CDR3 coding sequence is TGTGTCAGAAGGGTTGGGGGGGCCGGATCCTACAATGAGCAGTTCTTC. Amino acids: CVRRVGGAGSYNEQFF.

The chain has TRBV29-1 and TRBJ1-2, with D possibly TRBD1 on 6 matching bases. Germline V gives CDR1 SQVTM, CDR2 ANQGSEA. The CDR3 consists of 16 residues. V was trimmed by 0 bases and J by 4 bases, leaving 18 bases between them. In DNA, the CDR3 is TGCAGCGTTGAAGATCCGGGACAACAGAGGGGCTATGGCTACACCTTC. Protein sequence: CSVEDPGQQRGYGYTF.

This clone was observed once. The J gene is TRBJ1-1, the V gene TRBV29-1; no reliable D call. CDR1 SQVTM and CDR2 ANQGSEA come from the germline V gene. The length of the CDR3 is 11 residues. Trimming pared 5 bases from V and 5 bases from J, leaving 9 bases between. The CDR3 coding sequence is TGCAGCGTTCCGGGTGTGACTGAAGCTTTCTTT. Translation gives CSVPGVTEAFF.

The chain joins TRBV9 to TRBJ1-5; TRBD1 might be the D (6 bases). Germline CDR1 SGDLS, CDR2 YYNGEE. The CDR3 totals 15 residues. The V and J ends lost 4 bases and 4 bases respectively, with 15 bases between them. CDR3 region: CASSRETGQNQPQHF. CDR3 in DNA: TGTGCCAGCAGCAGAGAGACGGGACAAAATCAGCCCCAGCATTTT.

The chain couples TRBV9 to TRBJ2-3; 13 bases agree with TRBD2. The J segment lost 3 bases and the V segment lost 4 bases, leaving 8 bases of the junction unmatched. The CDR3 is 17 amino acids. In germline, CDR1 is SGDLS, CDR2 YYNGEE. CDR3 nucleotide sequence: TGTGCCAGCAGCTCCTTCGGGACTAGCGGGGTGACAGATACGCAGTATTTT. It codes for CASSSFGTSGVTDTQYF.

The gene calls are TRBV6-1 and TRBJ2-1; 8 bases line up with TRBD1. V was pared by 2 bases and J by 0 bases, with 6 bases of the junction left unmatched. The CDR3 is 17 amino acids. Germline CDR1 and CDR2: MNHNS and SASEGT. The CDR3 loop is CASSELPDRVSYNEQFF. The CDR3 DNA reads TGTGCCAGCAGTGAACTTCCGGACAGGGTCTCCTACAATGAGCAGTTCTTC.

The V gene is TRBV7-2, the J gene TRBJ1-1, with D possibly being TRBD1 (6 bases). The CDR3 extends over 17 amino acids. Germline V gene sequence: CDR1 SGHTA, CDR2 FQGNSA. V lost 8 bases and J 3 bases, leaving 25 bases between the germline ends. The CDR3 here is CASPRGGAWSVDTEAFF. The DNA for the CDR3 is TGTGCCAGCCCCCGGGGGGGGGCTTGGTCCGTGGACACTGAAGCTTTCTTT.

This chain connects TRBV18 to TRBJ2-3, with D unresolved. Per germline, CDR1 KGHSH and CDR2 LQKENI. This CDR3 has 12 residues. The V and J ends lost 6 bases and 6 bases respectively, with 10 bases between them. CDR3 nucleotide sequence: TGTGCCAGCTCCTGGCCATTTGATACGCAGTATTTT. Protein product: CASSWPFDTQYF.

The CDR3 sequence is CASSLGTNYNTGELFF. The CDR3 DNA follows: TGTGCCAGCAGCTTGGGGACTAACTATAACACCGGGGAGCTGTTTTTT. The chain recombines TRBV11-2 with TRBJ2-2; 7 bases match TRBD2. The CDR3 is 16 amino acids. Germline-derived CDR1 and CDR2 are SGHAT and FQNNGV. V gave up 3 bases and J gave up 2 bases; unmatched junction bases: 6.

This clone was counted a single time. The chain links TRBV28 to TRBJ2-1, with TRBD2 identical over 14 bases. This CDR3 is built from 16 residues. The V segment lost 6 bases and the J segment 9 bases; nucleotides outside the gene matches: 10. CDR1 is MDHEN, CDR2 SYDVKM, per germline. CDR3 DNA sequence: TGTGCCAGCAGCATTACGGGACTAGCGGGGGAAGTTGAGCAGTTCTTC. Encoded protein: CASSITGLAGEVEQFF.

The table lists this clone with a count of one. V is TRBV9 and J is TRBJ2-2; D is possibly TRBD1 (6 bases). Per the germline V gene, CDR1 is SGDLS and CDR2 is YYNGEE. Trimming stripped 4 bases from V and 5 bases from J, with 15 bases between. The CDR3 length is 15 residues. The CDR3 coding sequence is TGTGCCAGCAGCTTCTCAGGGGTGGAGACCGGGGAGCTGTTTTTT. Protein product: CASSFSGVETGELFF.

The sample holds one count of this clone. This CDR3 is CASRGDRDRDNYTF. The CDR3 bases are TGTGCCAGCAGGGGGGATCGGGACAGGGATAATTACACCTTC. V gene TRBV6-1 combines with J gene TRBJ1-2; 9 nucleotides line up with TRBD1. This CDR3 spans 14 amino acids. Germline CDR1 reads MNHNS; CDR2 reads SASEGT. The trim removed 6 bases at V and 11 bases at J, leaving 13 bases unmatched.

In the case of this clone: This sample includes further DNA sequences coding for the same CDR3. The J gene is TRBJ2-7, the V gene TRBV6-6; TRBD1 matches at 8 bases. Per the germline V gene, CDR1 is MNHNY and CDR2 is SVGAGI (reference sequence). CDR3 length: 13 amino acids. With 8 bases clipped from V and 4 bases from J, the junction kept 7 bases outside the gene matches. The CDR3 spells CASQVGQGYEQYF. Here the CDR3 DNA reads TGTGCCAGCCAAGTTGGACAGGGTTACGAGCAGTACTTC.

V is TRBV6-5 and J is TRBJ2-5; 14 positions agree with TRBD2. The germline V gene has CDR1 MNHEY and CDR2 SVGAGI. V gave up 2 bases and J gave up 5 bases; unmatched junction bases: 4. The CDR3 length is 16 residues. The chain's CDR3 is CASSYTGTSGSETQYF. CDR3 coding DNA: TGTGCCAGCAGTTACACCGGGACTAGCGGGAGTGAGACCCAGTACTTC.